The sequence of this T cell receptor beta chain was determined in a study of cytomegalovirus exposure and HLA in healthy donors. Study-level findings and limits: Sequences of the TCR beta chain were said to predict the HLA-A and HLA-B alleles of most subjects accurately. Many donors carried some public TCRs, although rarity characterized most TCR sequences.

Healthy bone marrow donors made up the donors. PCR involved 60 Vbeta and 13 Jbeta primers. Profiled with immunoSEQ multiplex PCR; TCRdb holds only in-frame clones, not every one. The repertoire table contains just over 150,000 clones. Losses at the gene ends were 6 bases for V and 2 bases for J; bases not matched to a gene: 5. In germline, CDR1 is SNHLY, CDR2 FYNNEI. The CDR3 has 14 amino acids. Note on this clone: The antigen is unknown.

This clonotype originated in a man younger than 40 in good health and CMV-seronegative. Sequenced input: PBMCs. The chain has TRBV2 and TRBJ1-1; 8 positions agree with TRBD1. CDR3 residues: CASRETGVNTEAFF. The CDR3 DNA sequence: TGTGCCAGCAGAGAGACAGGGGTCAACACTGAAGCTTTCTTT.